This TCR beta chain was retrieved from a study of OX40 agonist ivuxolimab in advanced cancers. Only in-frame clones appear in the TCRdb table, and some are missing; sequencing was by immunoSEQ multiplex PCR. Of tens of thousands of clones listed, approximately 88% are singletons. Germline assignment: CDR1 SGHVS and CDR2 FNYEAQ. This CDR3 has 13 amino acids. The V gene lost 2 bases and the J gene lost 13 bases, with 12 bases spanning the gap. Judged by abundance, this clone is large. The chain links TRBV7-6 to TRBJ1-6, with D unclear. This sample comprised CD4+ or CD8+ T cells sorted from blood, obtained in a trial of the OX40 agonist ivuxolimab. This clonotype originated in an adult with an advanced solid tumor such as melanoma, head and neck, liver or kidney cancer. The CDR3 spells CASSLSPLRPLHF. The CDR3 region has the DNA TGTGCCAGCAGCTTATCCCCCCTGCGGCCCCTCCACTTT.